This T cell receptor beta chain was recorded in a study of low-dose radiotherapy and immunotherapy resistance in tumors. First-strand cDNA used TRAV- and TRBV-specific primers, covering alpha and beta chains. The authors amplified TCRs for 20 to 25 PCR cycles with a constant-region primer and a V-primer adapter. TCRdb passed the reads through MiXCR, listing each CDR3 protein once. The table lists roughly 39,000 distinct CDR3 sequences, less than 40% of them singletons. The time point was: before trial treatment. Trimming took off 10 bases at V and 5 bases at J, with 15 bases between the two ends. The length of the CDR3 is 13 residues. From germline, CDR1 is MNHNS and CDR2 SASEGT.

The receptor's source is a male donor with gallbladder cancer. The V gene is TRBV6-1, the J gene TRBJ1-5, with D possibly matching TRBD1 (5 bases). The sequences come from PBMCs, collected before treatment. In DNA, the CDR3 is TGTGCCATAAGGGACTACGAGGATCAGCCCCAGCATTTT. It is translated as CAIRDYEDQPQHF.